These T cell receptor beta chains were read from a single sample in a study of beta chain features in type 1 diabetes. Method: immunoSEQ multiplex PCR; TCRdb's copy keeps in-frame clones and lacks some. The sample holds some 640,000 clones, 11% to 15% seen once. The sample consisted of naive CD4+ T cells from blood. These receptors originate from a young man with type 1 diabetes. Both conserved end residues are part of each CDR3. D genes are given only for firm matches. Clone sizes are given selectively: once, few, many, or a class where the clone is expanded.

clone size: few
D gene: -
CDR3 length: 13
V gene: TRBV5-1
J gene: TRBJ2-2
CDR3 protein: CASSSQNTGELFF
CDR3 DNA: TGCGCCAGCAGCTCCCAGAACACCGGGGAGCTGTTTTTT

clone size: -
D gene: -
CDR3 length: 13
V gene: TRBV6-6
J gene: TRBJ2-3
CDR3 protein: CASSYAYLDTQYF
CDR3 DNA: TGTGCCAGCAGTTACGCCTACCTAGATACGCAGTATTTT

clone size: -
D gene: TRBD1
CDR3 length: 15
V gene: TRBV7-9
J gene: TRBJ2-3
CDR3 protein: CASSLGQGVSDTQYF
CDR3 DNA: TGTGCCAGCAGCCTCGGACAGGGAGTCTCAGATACGCAGTATTTT

clone size: few
D gene: -
CDR3 length: 18
V gene: TRBV9
J gene: TRBJ2-2
CDR3 protein: CASSSPLGEGGGPWELFF
CDR3 DNA: TGTGCCAGCAGCTCTCCCTTGGGTGAAGGGGGAGGGCCGTGGGAGCTGTTTTTT

clone size: few
D gene: -
CDR3 length: 15
V gene: TRBV5-1
J gene: TRBJ2-7
CDR3 protein: CASSLDVGQAYEQYF
CDR3 DNA: TGCGCCAGCAGCTTGGATGTAGGACAAGCCTACGAGCAGTACTTC

clone size: few
D gene: -
CDR3 length: 13
V gene: TRBV5-8
J gene: TRBJ1-2
CDR3 protein: CASSPIVDYGYTF
CDR3 DNA: TGTGCCAGCAGCCCGATTGTGGACTATGGCTACACCTTC

clone size: -
D gene: TRBD1
CDR3 length: 14
V gene: TRBV28
J gene: TRBJ1-2
CDR3 protein: CASSSGQGASGYTF
CDR3 DNA: TGTGCCAGCAGTTCCGGACAGGGGGCTAGTGGCTACACCTTC

clone size: -
D gene: -
CDR3 length: 15
V gene: TRBV2
J gene: TRBJ2-5
CDR3 protein: CASSEDWGSQETQYF
CDR3 DNA: TGTGCCAGCAGTGAAGATTGGGGGTCACAAGAGACCCAGTACTTC

clone size: few
D gene: TRBD1
CDR3 length: 13
V gene: TRBV7-2
J gene: TRBJ1-2
CDR3 protein: CASSLWDREGYTF
CDR3 DNA: TGTGCCAGCAGCTTATGGGACAGGGAGGGCTACACCTTC

clone size: -
D gene: -
CDR3 length: 14
V gene: TRBV18
J gene: TRBJ2-2
CDR3 protein: CASSPRVHTGELFF
CDR3 DNA: TGTGCCAGCTCACCTCGGGTCCACACCGGGGAGCTGTTTTTT

clone size: -
D gene: -
CDR3 length: 15
V gene: TRBV11-3
J gene: TRBJ2-2
CDR3 protein: CASSLAGADTGELFF
CDR3 DNA: TGTGCCAGCAGCTTAGCCGGGGCCGACACCGGGGAGCTGTTTTTT

clone size: few
D gene: TRBD2
CDR3 length: 14
V gene: TRBV2
J gene: TRBJ2-4
CDR3 protein: CASSKGSREDIQYF
CDR3 DNA: TGTGCCAGCAGTAAAGGTTCTCGGGAGGACATTCAGTACTTC

clone size: few
D gene: TRBD2
CDR3 length: 12
V gene: TRBV29-1
J gene: TRBJ2-1
CDR3 protein: CSGTTSLDEQFF
CDR3 DNA: TGCAGCGGGACGACTAGCCTGGATGAGCAGTTCTTC

clone size: -
D gene: TRBD2
CDR3 length: 13
V gene: TRBV19
J gene: TRBJ2-1
CDR3 protein: CASSTSGVNEQFF
CDR3 DNA: TGTGCCAGTAGTACTAGCGGGGTCAATGAGCAGTTCTTC

clone size: few
D gene: -
CDR3 length: 15
V gene: TRBV7-9
J gene: TRBJ2-3
CDR3 protein: CASRVAGSHTDTQYF
CDR3 DNA: TGTGCCAGCAGAGTGGCGGGCAGCCACACAGATACGCAGTATTTT

clone size: few
D gene: TRBD2
CDR3 length: 16
V gene: TRBV4-1
J gene: TRBJ2-1
CDR3 protein: CASSQHSGRFDNEQFF
CDR3 DNA: TGCGCCAGCAGCCAGCATAGCGGGAGGTTCGACAATGAGCAGTTCTTC

clone size: -
D gene: TRBD1
CDR3 length: 14
V gene: TRBV29-1
J gene: TRBJ2-5
CDR3 protein: CSAMDRASQETQYF
CDR3 DNA: TGCAGCGCAATGGACAGGGCTTCACAAGAGACCCAGTACTTC